These T cell receptor beta chains were read from a single sample in a study of a mutant IDH1 vaccine in newly diagnosed glioma. This table comes from immunoSEQ multiplex PCR, and its TCRdb copy is limited to in-frame clones, with some not included. The repertoire has 25,000 to 35,000 clones, around 92% of them found once; the top ten carry 20%. Their specific antigens are unknown. Sequences were derived from PBMCs, sampled from a glioma patient whose treatment included an IDH1 peptide vaccine. The receptors were sampled from a man aged 18 to 35 with glioma. The CDR3 runs from the conserved cysteine through the conserved F or W. D genes are given only for firm matches. A clone size is listed for some rows: how often the clone was seen (once, few, many), or a class if it is expanded.

V	size	J	D	DNA	CDR3
TRBV5-4	.	TRBJ1-2	TRBD1	TGTGCCAGCAGCTTGGACAGGGGGGGCTACACCTTC	CASSLDRGGYTF
TRBV5-1	.	TRBJ1-1	TRBD1	TGCGCCAGCAGCCATGGACAGGGGAGTTTGAACACTGAAGCTTTCTTT	CASSHGQGSLNTEAFF
TRBV29-1	.	TRBJ1-2	TRBD1	TGCAGCGTTGAACACCGACAGGGGGCCTTCTCCTTC	CSVEHRQGAFSF
TRBV2	.	TRBJ2-3	TRBD2	TGTGCCAGCCATAGCGGGAGAACAGATACGCAGTATTTT	CASHSGRTDTQYF
TRBV29-1	.	TRBJ1-1	.	TGCAGCGTTGAAGTCAGGGACACTGAAGCTTTCTTT	CSVEVRDTEAFF
TRBV30	once	TRBJ1-5	.	TGTGCCTGGAGTAGGGGCGTTAATCAGCCCCAGCATTTT	CAWSRGVNQPQHF
TRBV9	.	TRBJ1-2	TRBD1	TGTGCCAGCAGCGAATCGACAGGGGCTAACTATGGCTACACCTTC	CASSESTGANYGYTF
TRBV2	.	TRBJ2-1	.	TGTGCCAGCAGTGGCCGGACAGCCTACAATGAGCAGTTCTTC	CASSGRTAYNEQFF
TRBV30	.	TRBJ2-7	.	TGTGCCTGGGGGGCAGCCTACGAGCAGTACTTC	CAWGAAYEQYF
TRBV5-4	.	TRBJ2-1	TRBD2	TGTGCCAGCAGCCCAGGTCTAGCGGGAGAGAATGAGCAGTTCTTC	CASSPGLAGENEQFF
TRBV7-3	.	TRBJ1-2	.	TGTGCCAGCAGCCTTCACGAGGGCTATGGCTACACCTTC	CASSLHEGYGYTF
TRBV19	.	TRBJ1-1	.	TGTGCCAGTAGTAGGCCGGGGACCAAAGCTTTCTTT	CASSRPGTKAFF